This T cell receptor (beta chain) stems from a study of cytomegalovirus exposure and HLA in healthy donors. Study at large: Earlier results showed roughly 120 million unique TCR beta sequences derived from 150 million to 200 million T cells.

Study outcomes and limitations: Accurate prediction of HLA-A and HLA-B alleles (for most subjects) was reportedly achieved from TCR beta sequences.

The CDR3 runs to 15 residues. Trimming cost V 2 bases and J 8 bases; bases outside gene matches: 6. The germline gives CDR1 SGDLS, CDR2 YYNGEE. As to this clone: Its antigen is currently unknown.

A multiplex PCR was run with 60 Vbeta primers and 13 Jbeta primers. TCRdb keeps only in-frame clones here, not all; method: immunoSEQ multiplex PCR. This repertoire shows approximately 76,000 clones, roughly two thirds found once; its top ten account for approximately 16%. The donors gave bone marrow, and they were healthy. There were likely unrecorded immune exposures, though donors were nominally healthy when sampled. This sequence joins TRBV9 and TRBJ2-1; TRBD2 agrees at 11 bases. The receptor was isolated from a woman between 40 and 50 years old in good health and CMV-seropositive. Sequencing was carried out using PBMCs. Written as DNA, the CDR3 is TGTGCCAGCAGCGTGGTTAGCGGGAGGGGCGATGAGCAGTTCTTC. Encoded protein: CASSVVSGRGDEQFF.